This T cell receptor beta chain was recorded in a study of CD8 T cells in ankylosing spondylitis. Study outcomes and limitations: Significant enrichment of disease-linked clones was reported in matched ankylosing spondylitis synovial fluid. A number of the motif variants had already been described in reactive arthritis synovial fluid and blood. About 8 highly homologous variants made up a TCR beta motif that seemed to typify ankylosing spondylitis blood.

Preparation of TCR beta libraries was done by quantitative 5'-RACE with molecular barcodes. TCRdb called the 5' RACE reads again in MiXCR, with one record for every CDR3 protein. The sample carries 50,000 to 70,000 distinct CDR3 sequences, about 6.2% recorded once. This clonotype was recorded a few times. Its specificity is unknown. This CDR3 is built from 16 residues. V was pared by 0 bases and J by 4 bases, with 16 bases between. The germline CDR1 and CDR2 sequences are SGHDT and YYEEEE. The specimen was synovial fluid, either unsorted or a sorted T cell fraction (not recorded which). This receptor was obtained from a male donor with ankylosing spondylitis. The chain uses TRBV5-6 and TRBJ2-5; TRBD1 is a possible D gene (6 bases). DNA for the CDR3: TGTGCCAGCAGCTTGGCGATCCAGGGGCGTGGAGAGACCCAGTACTTC. Translating gives CASSLAIQGRGETQYF. Full variable domain (outside the CDR3, taken from reference TRBV5-6 and TRBJ2-5): DAGVTQSPTHLIKTRGQQVTLRCSPKSGHDTVSWYQQALGQGPQFIFQYYEEEERQRGNFPDRFSGHQFPNYSSELNVNALLLGDSALYLCASSLAIQGRGETQYFGPGTRLLVL.